The 2 T cell receptor beta chains below were found in one sample sequenced in a study of beta chain features in type 1 diabetes. Whole-study findings and limits: Shorter TCRB CDR3s, moderately but significantly so, were found in Type 1 diabetes patients in all four CD4+ subsets.

Antigens of these TCRs are unknown. Expressed TCRB transcripts got sequenced, as all isolated RNA was reverse transcribed. TCRdb's copy holds only in-frame clones and misses some; the assay was immunoSEQ multiplex PCR. The table shows about 160,000 clones, with 63% occurring only once. Sequenced input: naive CD4+ T cells from blood. The origin of the receptors is a man aged 25 to 40 with type 1 diabetes.

The chain combines TRBV5-1 with TRBJ2-1; a weak D match, TRBD1 (6 bases). The length of the CDR3 is 15 residues. The germline gives CDR1 SGHRS, CDR2 YFSETQ. V lost 4 bases and J 0 bases, leaving 11 bases between the germline ends. This chain's CDR3 is CASSRTASSYNEQFF. The DNA of the CDR3 is TGCGCCAGCAGCCGGACAGCGAGCTCCTACAATGAGCAGTTCTTC.

This clone was detected a few times. The rearrangement joins TRBV9 to TRBJ2-4; no firm D call. V was shortened by 3 bases and J by 3 bases, with 4 bases between the two germline ends. Germline CDR1 is SGDLS and CDR2 is YYNGEE. The length of the CDR3 is 12 residues. CDR3 bases: TGTGCCAGCAGCGGGGACAAAAACATTCAGTACTTC. Amino acid sequence: CASSGDKNIQYF.